These 29 T cell receptor beta chains originate from one sample sequenced in a study of blood T cell dynamics during melanoma immunotherapy. The repertoire was sequenced with immunoSEQ multiplex PCR; TCRdb's copy has only in-frame clones and lacks some. Of 17,000 or so clones in the sample, roughly 83% are singletons; the top ten hold roughly 7.5%. Time point specified: pre-treatment baseline. Sequences were derived from blood, sampled from a patient treated with checkpoint blockade. These receptors all come from a human donor with melanoma.

This clone appeared a single time. The chain uses TRBV5-4 and TRBJ2-7; TRBD2 matches 8 bases. V was clipped by 0 bases and J by 5 bases; unmatched bases: 1. Germline loops: CDR1 SGHNT, CDR2 YYREEE (reference sequence). This CDR3 has 13 residues. For the CDR3, the DNA is TGTGCCAGCAGCTTGGGAGCGGGAGACGAGCAGTACTTC. This sequence encodes CASSLGAGDEQYF.

The chain joins TRBV6-1 to TRBJ1-4; D is unclear. Germline values: CDR1 MNHNS, CDR2 SASEGT. V was pared by 7 bases and J by 7 bases, with 13 bases between. The CDR3 loop spans 13 amino acids. The CDR3 region is CASNLAPFEKLFF. Written as DNA, the CDR3 is TGTGCCAGCAATTTAGCTCCGTTTGAAAAACTGTTTTTT.

This clone was seen only a few times. This chain uses TRBV4-1 with TRBJ1-5; TRBD1 is a possible D gene (5 bases). The length of the CDR3 is 14 residues. The germline V and J ends were trimmed by 1 base and 7 bases, with 11 bases remaining between them. Germline V gives CDR1 MGHRA, CDR2 YSYEKL. Here the CDR3 DNA reads TGCGCCAGCAGCCAAGTCTGGGGGAAGCAGCCCCAGCATTTT. Translating it yields CASSQVWGKQPQHF.

This chain connects TRBV14 to TRBJ2-7; a possible D gene is TRBD1 (5 bases). The CDR3 is made up of 15 amino acids. Germline V gives CDR1 SGHDN, CDR2 FVKESK. Between the trimmed V and J ends, which lost 1 base and 2 bases, there was a span of 12 bases. CDR3 in amino acids: CASSQAAGIPYEQYF. Here the CDR3 DNA reads TGTGCCAGCAGCCAAGCCGCAGGGATCCCCTACGAGCAGTACTTC.

The chain is built from TRBV6-6 and TRBJ2-5, with TRBD1 as a possible D gene (6 bases). Per the germline V gene, CDR1 is MNHNY and CDR2 is SVGAGI (reference sequence). With 0 bases removed from V and 3 bases from J, the gap between germline ends came to 8 bases. The CDR3 totals 14 residues. CDR3 sequence reads: CASSYSNREETQYF. The DNA of the CDR3 is TGTGCCAGCAGTTACTCAAACAGGGAAGAGACCCAGTACTTC.

This sequence joins TRBV6-5 and TRBJ1-2, with a tentative D call TRBD1 (5 bases). The ends were cut back, 0 bases at V and 4 bases at J, with 9 bases in the middle. This CDR3 contains 14 residues. The V gene's germline CDR1 is MNHEY and CDR2 SVGAGI. This CDR3 reads CASSYSMTAYGYTF. CDR3 in DNA: TGTGCCAGCAGTTACTCGATGACAGCCTATGGCTACACCTTC.

The chain is built from TRBV11-1 and TRBJ2-3; 14 bases line up with TRBD2. The CDR3 extends over 16 amino acids. The V gene's germline CDR1 is SGHAT and CDR2 FQDESV (reference sequence). The trim removed 4 bases at V and 8 bases at J, leaving 8 bases unmatched. The CDR3 sequence is CASSSDRGLAGVTQYF. The DNA for the CDR3 is TGTGCCAGCAGCTCCGACCGGGGACTAGCGGGGGTTACGCAGTATTTT.

This clone was seen a single time. The rearrangement joins TRBV11-2 to TRBJ2-1; D assignment may be TRBD1 or TRBD2 (5 bases each). The CDR3 is 12 residues long. The germline V and J ends were trimmed by 5 bases and 7 bases, with 9 bases remaining between them. Germline V CDR1 and CDR2: SGHAT, FQNNGV. CDR3 sequence (DNA): TGTGCCAGCAGCCTATGGGGGAATGAGCAGTTCTTC. It yields the protein CASSLWGNEQFF.

The chain employs TRBV20-1 and TRBJ2-7; D uncertain. V lost 2 bases and J lost 3, with 5 bases in between. This CDR3 spans 11 amino acids. Germline V CDR1 and CDR2: DFQATT, SNEGSKA (reference sequence). The CDR3 region has the DNA TGCAGTGCTAGAATCAGCTACGAGCAGTACTTC. Translation gives CSARISYEQYF.

The V gene is TRBV6-5, the J gene TRBJ1-1; D unresolved. V was clipped by 2 bases and J by 1 base, with 11 bases between them. Germline values: CDR1 MNHEY, CDR2 SVGAGI. The CDR3 totals 15 residues. For the CDR3, the DNA is TGTGCCAGCAGTTACAGTTTTGGAGGGAACACTGAAGCTTTCTTT. Translation gives CASSYSFGGNTEAFF.

V gene TRBV29-1 combines with J gene TRBJ1-4, with 8 bases aligning to TRBD1. The CDR3 contains 13 residues. V shed 7 bases, J shed 6 bases, and the junction held 7 bases outside the gene matches. Germline assignment: CDR1 SQVTM and CDR2 ANQGSEA. The CDR3 DNA sequence: TGCAGCGGACATACAGGGGGTGATGAAAAACTGTTTTTT. This translates into CSGHTGGDEKLFF.

The rearrangement joins TRBV19 to TRBJ1-4; no firm D call. From germline, CDR1 is LNHDA and CDR2 SQIVND (reference sequence). The CDR3 consists of 15 residues. Deletions cut 3 bases from V and 5 bases from J, with 13 bases between. Written as DNA, the CDR3 is TGTGCCAGTAGTATTGGAGGACCGAAAAATGAAAAACTGTTTTTT. Its protein product is CASSIGGPKNEKLFF.

The chain joins TRBV19 to TRBJ2-7; TRBD2 might be the D (6 bases). The germline V gene encodes CDR1 LNHDA and CDR2 SQIVND (reference sequence). V lost 5 bases to trimming and J lost 5 bases, with 13 bases between them. This CDR3 has 13 amino acids. CDR3 sequence: CASSGGSFHEQYF. Written as DNA, the CDR3 is TGTGCCAGTAGTGGGGGGTCGTTTCACGAGCAGTACTTC.

Worth noting for this clone: The sample has other DNA sequences that encode this CDR3 too. This chain joins TRBV18 and TRBJ1-2; tentatively, D is TRBD1 (5 bases). Per the germline V gene, CDR1 is KGHSH and CDR2 is LQKENI. There are 14 residues in the CDR3. The V end lost 0 bases, the J end lost 5 bases, and 10 bases lay between the germline ends. CDR3 in amino acids: CASSPPTESYGYTF. The CDR3 DNA is TGTGCCAGCTCACCACCGACAGAATCATATGGCTACACCTTC.

CDR3 in DNA: TGTGCCAGCAGCTTAGCCCAGGGCCGCGAGGGCAATGAGCAGTTCTTC. Amino acid sequence: CASSLAQGREGNEQFF. V is TRBV7-8 and J is TRBJ2-1; either TRBD1 or TRBD2 may fit D (5 bases each). Germline CDR1 SGHVS, CDR2 FQNEAQ. V lost 0 bases and J lost 6, with 15 bases in between. The CDR3 length is 16 residues.

This chain joins TRBV9 and TRBJ2-3; D may be TRBD2 (7 bases). Per the germline V gene, CDR1 is SGDLS and CDR2 is YYNGEE. The CDR3 sequence is 14 residues long. V was shortened by 6 bases and J by 7 bases, with 18 bases between the two germline ends. The CDR3 DNA is TGTGCCAGCAACTTAGGGGGAGGGTTAAATACGCAGTATTTT. Translated, it gives CASNLGGGLNTQYF.

CDR3 nucleotides: TGCAGCGGTGTGGACGGACAGGGAGGAAACACCGGGGAGCTGTTTTTT. Its protein is CSGVDGQGGNTGELFF. V is TRBV29-1 and J is TRBJ2-2; 8 nucleotides line up with TRBD1. Germline V CDR1 and CDR2: SQVTM, ANQGSEA. The J segment lost 2 bases and the V segment lost 7 bases, leaving 12 bases of the junction unmatched. This CDR3 is 16 amino acids long.

The gene calls are TRBV15 and TRBJ2-5; D unclear. The CDR3 contains 13 residues. Trimming stripped 3 bases from V and 5 bases from J, with 10 bases between. The germline CDR1 and CDR2 sequences are LNHNV and YYDKDF (reference sequence). The CDR3 region is CATSSRAGETQYF. The CDR3 nucleotides read TGTGCCACCAGCAGTAGGGCCGGGGAGACCCAGTACTTC.

This clone was counted a few times. The chain carries TRBV27 and TRBJ1-5, with 9 bases matching TRBD1. CDR1 and CDR2 from the germline V gene are MNHEY and SMNVEV (reference sequence). This CDR3 is 14 amino acids long. After removal of 4 bases from V and 6 bases from J, the junction contained 4 bases not matched to a gene. For the CDR3, the DNA is TGTGCCAGCAGTTCCGGACAGGGGACTCAGCCCCAGCATTTT. This translates into CASSSGQGTQPQHF.

This clone was counted a few times. The rearrangement uses TRBV5-5 and TRBJ1-5, with a tentative D call TRBD1 (5 bases). V was cut by 2 bases and J by 6 bases, with 9 bases left in between. The CDR3 loop spans 13 amino acids. From germline, CDR1 is SGHKS and CDR2 YYEKEE (reference sequence). The CDR3 nucleotides are TGTGCCAGCAGCTTCGCAGGGACTCAGCCCCAGCATTTT. Translating gives CASSFAGTQPQHF.

About this clone: At one end, the junction sequence differs from germline, possibly due to a read error. The V and J genes are TRBV29-1 and TRBJ2-7; D not certain. Germline CDR1 SQVTM, CDR2 ANQGSEA. The CDR3 runs 12 residues. CDR3 sequence: CSVGDNSCEQYF. The DNA for the CDR3 is TGCAGCGTAGGCGACAACTCCTGCGAGCAGTACTTC.

The chain uses TRBV7-2 and TRBJ2-4; the D is unclear. CDR1 is SGHTA, CDR2 FQGNSA, per germline. The CDR3 runs 14 residues. Deletions cut 5 bases from V and 0 bases from J, with 8 bases between. As DNA, the CDR3 is TGTGCCAGCAGCCCACGAGTAGCCAAAAACATTCAGTACTTC. Amino acid sequence: CASSPRVAKNIQYF. Filled out from reference TRBV7-2 and TRBJ2-4, the complete variable domain reads GAGVSQSPSNKVTEKGKDVELRCDPISGHTALYWYRQSLGQGLEFLIYFQGNSAPDKSGLPSDRFSAERTGGSVSTLTIQRTQQEDSAVYLCASSPRVAKNIQYFGAGTRLSVL.

The chain combines TRBV14 with TRBJ2-7; tentative D call: TRBD1 (5 bases). Trimming removed 3 bases at V and 2 bases at J, with 8 bases between. This CDR3 contains 13 residues. Germline-derived CDR1 and CDR2 are SGHDN and FVKESK. Here the CDR3 reads CASSQDTTYEQYF. CDR3 in DNA: TGTGCCAGCAGCCAGGACACCACCTACGAGCAGTACTTC.

V and J are TRBV7-2 and TRBJ2-5; D is tentatively TRBD1 or TRBD2 (6 bases each). The CDR3 runs 15 residues. V was clipped by 4 bases and J by 2 bases, with 14 bases between them. Germline lookup yields CDR1 SGHTA and CDR2 FQGNSA. The CDR3 coding sequence is TGTGCCAGCAGCTCCGGCGGGACAACTCAAGAGACCCAGTACTTC. This codes for CASSSGGTTQETQYF.

J is TRBJ2-1 and V is TRBV4-1; 7 positions match TRBD1. The CDR3 loop spans 15 amino acids. The germline gives CDR1 MGHRA, CDR2 YSYEKL. The trim removed 2 bases at V and 6 bases at J, leaving 7 bases unmatched. CDR3 residues: CASSQPLRGLNEQFF. The CDR3 DNA reads as TGCGCCAGCAGCCAACCTTTAAGGGGGCTCAATGAGCAGTTCTTC.

The chain uses TRBV28 and TRBJ2-3, with 10 nucleotides matching TRBD2. The CDR3 has 16 amino acids. The V gene's germline CDR1 is MDHEN and CDR2 SYDVKM. With 4 bases clipped from V and 5 bases from J, the junction kept 9 bases outside the gene matches. The CDR3 sequence: CASSSLLAGVEDTQYF. The DNA of the CDR3 is TGTGCCAGCAGTTCTCTCCTAGCGGGAGTGGAAGATACGCAGTATTTT.

The rearrangement links TRBV29-1 to TRBJ2-5; TRBD1 aligns across 11 bases. The CDR3 contains 14 residues. Germline CDR1 SQVTM, CDR2 ANQGSEA. Trimming cost V 4 bases and J 4 bases; bases outside gene matches: 5. CDR3: CSVGGQGARETQYF. The CDR3 nucleotides are TGCAGCGTTGGCGGACAGGGGGCACGAGAGACCCAGTACTTC. Filled out from reference TRBV29-1 and TRBJ2-5, the complete variable domain reads SAVISQKPSRDICQRGTSLTIQCQVDSQVTMMFWYRQQPGQSLTLIATANQGSEATYESGFVIDKFPISRPNLTFSTLTVSNMSPEDSSIYLCSVGGQGARETQYFGPGTRLLVL.

This clone was counted a few times. The chain is built from TRBV7-9 and TRBJ1-1, with D unresolved. The CDR3 contains 14 residues. The V and J ends lost 5 bases and 2 bases respectively, with 12 bases between them. The germline V gene has CDR1 SEHNR and CDR2 FQNEAQ (reference sequence). DNA of the CDR3: TGTGCCAGCAGCAGGGTACAGTCAAACACTGAAGCTTTCTTT. Its protein is CASSRVQSNTEAFF. Full variable domain (missing parts from reference TRBV7-9 and TRBJ1-1): DTGVSQNPRHKITKRGQNVTFRCDPISEHNRLYWYRQTLGQGPEFLTYFQNEAQLEKSRLLSDRFSAERPKGSFSTLEIQRTEQGDSAMYLCASSRVQSNTEAFFGQGTRLTVV.

The chain has TRBV7-2 and TRBJ2-7; D gene ambiguous. The V and J ends lost 4 bases and 6 bases respectively, with 13 bases between them. The V gene's germline CDR1 is SGHTA and CDR2 FQGNSA. This CDR3 spans 13 amino acids. CDR3 residues: CASSSPMDSEQYF. The CDR3 DNA is TGTGCCAGCAGCTCTCCAATGGATTCCGAGCAGTACTTC.